This TCR beta chain was captured in a study of read filtering for tumor transcriptome and immune sequencing. Across the study: R-ISS stage counts were 8 for I, about 15 for II, roughly seven for III. Study-wide points: The CD138-negative fraction was mixed bone marrow immune cells, not pure T cells.

This clonotype has more than one count but fewer than ten. The antigen remains undetermined. Molecular barcoded adaptors covering alpha/delta and beta/gamma chains were used on approximately 400 ng RNA. TCRdb ran MiXCR on the reads and lists one entry per CDR3 protein. The sample lists around 140,000 distinct CDR3 sequences, roughly 13% occurring once. This CDR3 is 13 amino acids long. Germline CDR1 is SGDLS and CDR2 is YYNGEE. With 3 bases clipped from V and 7 bases from J, the junction kept 5 bases outside the gene matches. Sequencing was performed on a population of CD138-negative cells sorted from bone marrow. The chain has TRBV9 and TRBJ2-5; 8 bases are shared with TRBD2. The source is a donor older than 35 with multiple myeloma. This chain's CDR3 is CASSGAGGLTQYF. CDR3 DNA sequence: TGTGCCAGCAGCGGGGCGGGGGGCTTGACCCAGTACTTC.